A single sample gave rise to the 23 T cell receptor beta chains below, sequenced in a study of Ad26.COV2.S vaccination and SARS-CoV-2 variants. The treatment here: roughly 19 received Ad26.COV2.S at low or high dose, single or two shots; several received placebo; per-sample allocation not given. Sampling occurred on day 63 after the first vaccine or placebo injection. The method was immunoSEQ multiplex PCR; TCRdb's version includes in-frame clones alone and lacks a portion of them. This table holds approximately 500,000 clones, roughly 89% found once. Sequenced material: peripheral blood, taken in a trial of Ad26.COV2.S vaccine versus placebo. The source is a person between 18 and 60 years old who received the Ad26.COV2.S COVID-19 vaccine or a placebo.

The chain is built from TRBV2 and TRBJ1-3, with D possibly being TRBD1 (5 bases). The length of the CDR3 is 21 residues. V shed 3 bases and J shed 0 bases, with 27 bases lying between them. Germline V gives CDR1 SNHLY, CDR2 FYNNEI. This CDR3 is CASSDDYIMRQFSDSGNTIYF. The CDR3 nucleotides are TGTGCCAGCAGTGATGACTATATTATGAGACAGTTTTCAGACTCTGGAAACACCATATATTTT.

V usage is TRBV7-2 and J usage is TRBJ2-1; D unclear. This CDR3 contains 13 residues. The V gene's germline CDR1 is SGHTA and CDR2 FQGNSA. V shed 3 bases and J shed 7 bases, with 10 bases lying between them. The CDR3 bases are TGTGCCAGCAGCTTGTATGGGCCTAATGAGCAGTTCTTC. Encoded protein: CASSLYGPNEQFF.

This chain joins TRBV2 and TRBJ1-6; D remains unclear. V lost 1 base, J lost 0 bases, and 16 bases lay in between. Germline values: CDR1 SNHLY, CDR2 FYNNEI. The CDR3 is 19 residues long. The CDR3 loop is CASSEGWGSRSSYNSPLHF. CDR3 DNA: TGTGCCAGCAGTGAAGGATGGGGTTCTCGGAGCTCCTATAATTCACCCCTCCACTTT.

V and J are TRBV14 and TRBJ1-6, with D possibly TRBD1 on 5 matching bases. Per germline, CDR1 SGHDN and CDR2 FVKESK. The V end was cut by 1 base, the J end by 15 bases, with 13 bases between. The CDR3 covers 13 residues. The DNA for the CDR3 is TGTGCCAGCAGCCAAGCAGTCGCGGGGCTCCTCCACTTT. It codes for CASSQAVAGLLHF. Combining the CDR3 with reference TRBV14 and TRBJ1-6 gives the whole variable domain EAGVTQFPSHSVIEKGQTVTLRCDPISGHDNLYWYRRVMGKEIKFLLHFVKESKQDESGMPNNRFLAERTGGTYSTLKVQPAELEDSGVYFCASSQAVAGLLHFGNGTRLTVT.

This chain links TRBV7-8 with TRBJ1-1, with D maybe TRBD1 (6 bases). This CDR3 comprises 16 residues. CDR1 and CDR2 (germline): SGHVS, FQNEAQ. V lost 5 bases to trimming and J lost 0 bases, with 16 bases between them. This chain's CDR3 is CASSPVGGALNTEAFF. CDR3 coding DNA: TGTGCCAGCAGCCCCGTAGGGGGGGCATTGAACACTGAAGCTTTCTTT.

J is TRBJ1-2 and V is TRBV18; 7 nucleotides align to TRBD1. This CDR3 region has 16 residues. V gave up 6 bases and J gave up 1 base; unmatched junction bases: 11. CDR1 is KGHSH and CDR2 is LQKENI in the germline V gene. CDR3 region: CASSRQTGTINYGYTF. CDR3 nucleotides: TGTGCCAGCTCCCGGCAGACAGGGACAATTAACTATGGCTACACCTTC.

The chain is built from TRBV7-2 and TRBJ2-7; D ambiguous. Between the trimmed V and J ends, which lost 1 base and 4 bases, there was a span of 11 bases. The CDR3 contains 14 residues. Per the germline V gene, CDR1 is SGHTA and CDR2 is FQGNSA. CDR3 residues: CASSLGLLEYEQYF. The CDR3 region has the DNA TGTGCCAGCAGCTTAGGGCTACTCGAATACGAGCAGTACTTC.

The chain carries TRBV29-1 and TRBJ2-6; D may be TRBD1 (5 bases). Germline V CDR1 and CDR2: SQVTM, ANQGSEA. Trimming took 4 bases from V and 2 from J, leaving 6 bases between them. This CDR3 has 13 amino acids. The CDR3 sequence: CSVATAGANVLTF. DNA of the CDR3: TGCAGCGTTGCGACAGCTGGGGCCAACGTCCTGACTTTC.

This chain links TRBV27 with TRBJ2-1, with TRBD2 identical over 8 bases. Germline V gene data show CDR1 as MNHEY and CDR2 as SMNVEV (reference sequence). V was pared by 5 bases and J by 9 bases, with 12 bases of the junction left unmatched. The CDR3 contains 15 residues. CDR3 loop: CASSAWGLVRSEQFF. The CDR3 bases are TGTGCCAGCAGTGCCTGGGGACTAGTGCGATCTGAGCAGTTCTTC.

This clone appeared a few times. The chain links TRBV11-2 to TRBJ2-3; D gene ambiguous. Deletions cut 1 base from V and 2 bases from J, with 7 bases between. Germline V lookup: CDR1 SGHAT, CDR2 FQNNGV. The CDR3 is made up of 14 amino acids. CDR3 region: CASSLVGHTDTQYF. CDR3 nucleotides: TGTGCCAGCAGCTTAGTAGGGCACACAGATACGCAGTATTTT.

The gene calls are TRBV5-1 and TRBJ2-7; D gene unclear. Germline loops: CDR1 SGHRS, CDR2 YFSETQ. The V and J ends lost 1 base and 0 bases respectively, with 8 bases between them. CDR3 length: 14 residues. The CDR3 DNA follows: TGCGCCAGCAGCTTGATGCCGGTCTCCTACGAGCAGTACTTC. Encoded protein: CASSLMPVSYEQYF.

The rearrangement joins TRBV2 to TRBJ1-4; tentatively, D is TRBD1 (5 bases). This CDR3 comprises 15 residues. CDR1 is SNHLY and CDR2 is FYNNEI in the germline V gene. The germline V and J ends were trimmed by 4 bases and 5 bases, with 14 bases remaining between them. CDR3 sequence: CASSVSWDRNEKLFF. The CDR3 DNA follows: TGTGCCAGCAGTGTTTCTTGGGACCGCAATGAAAAACTGTTTTTT.

The V gene is TRBV6-5, the J gene TRBJ2-6, with TRBD1 as a possible D gene (5 bases). CDR1 MNHEY and CDR2 SVGAGI come from the germline V gene. The CDR3 is 15 amino acids. Trimming stripped 6 bases from V and 2 bases from J, with 11 bases between. CDR3 residues: CASRGRVPGANVLTF. The CDR3 coding sequence is TGTGCCAGCAGGGGCAGGGTCCCTGGGGCCAACGTCCTGACTTTC.

This rearrangement joins TRBV12-3 or TRBV12-4 to TRBJ2-7, with D uncertain. This CDR3 is 11 amino acids long. The ends were cut back, 8 bases at V and 4 bases at J, with 9 bases in the middle. Here the CDR3 reads CASAFFYEQYF. DNA for the CDR3: TGTGCCAGCGCTTTCTTTTACGAGCAGTACTTC.

The rearrangement uses TRBV5-4 and TRBJ1-2, with 7 bases identical to TRBD1. Germline CDR1 SGHNT, CDR2 YYREEE (reference sequence). This CDR3 has 15 amino acids. The junction had 5 bases not matched to a gene; V was cut back by 0 bases and J by 3 bases. The CDR3 sequence is CASSLGQGGYYGYTF. The CDR3 bases are TGTGCCAGCAGCTTGGGTCAGGGGGGCTACTATGGCTACACCTTC.

The rearrangement links TRBV7-8 to TRBJ1-5; 7 positions agree with TRBD1. Germline loops: CDR1 SGHVS, CDR2 FQNEAQ. The ends lost 5 bases at V and 3 bases at J; junction bases unmatched: 7. This CDR3 region has 15 residues. The chain's CDR3 is CASSRYRGTNQPQHF. DNA for the CDR3: TGTGCCAGCAGCCGATACAGGGGAACCAATCAGCCCCAGCATTTT.

The J gene is TRBJ2-5, the V gene TRBV19, with D possibly being TRBD1 (7 bases). Germline CDR1 LNHDA, CDR2 SQIVND (reference sequence). There are 15 residues in the CDR3. Trimming took off 6 bases at V and 4 bases at J, with 18 bases between the two ends. CDR3 coding DNA: TGTGCCAGTAGAGAGCTGGCAGGGGGGAGAGAGACCCAGTACTTC. Translated: CASRELAGGRETQYF.

The chain links TRBV9 to TRBJ1-6; D uncertain. Trimming shortened V by 0 bases and J by 7 bases, and 8 bases separated the two germline ends. CDR3 length: 14 residues. Germline V gene data show CDR1 as SGDLS and CDR2 as YYNGEE. This CDR3 reads CASSVASLNSPLHF. CDR3 DNA sequence: TGTGCCAGCAGCGTAGCGTCATTAAATTCACCCCTCCACTTT.

This chain links TRBV7-8 with TRBJ2-3, with D tentatively TRBD2 (5 bases). The V and J ends lost 5 bases and 0 bases respectively, with 15 bases between them. Germline V lookup: CDR1 SGHVS, CDR2 FQNEAQ. The CDR3 extends over 16 amino acids. The CDR3 spells CASSPLRTRSTDTQYF. The CDR3 DNA sequence: TGTGCCAGCAGCCCTCTCCGGACTCGAAGCACAGATACGCAGTATTTT.

This chain connects TRBV4-1 to TRBJ2-7; D remains ambiguous. The CDR3 loop spans 15 amino acids. CDR1 is MGHRA, CDR2 YSYEKL, per germline. V lost 3 bases and J lost 6, with 18 bases in between. The CDR3 DNA reads as TGCGCCAGCAGCCACGTACCACAACCCTCAAGCGAGCAGTACTTC. Translating it yields CASSHVPQPSSEQYF.

V usage is TRBV24-1 and J usage is TRBJ2-1; TRBD2 agrees at 7 bases. CDR1 KGHDR and CDR2 SFDVKD come from the germline V gene. Trimming at V came to 6 bases and at J to 9 bases, leaving 19 bases not matched to a gene. There are 17 residues in the CDR3. This CDR3 is CATSSSLLAGLVGEQFF. CDR3 DNA sequence: TGTGCCACCAGTTCCTCCCTTTTAGCGGGCTTAGTTGGTGAGCAGTTCTTC.

This clone was detected many times. The chain links TRBV15 to TRBJ2-7; 7 bases match TRBD1. The CDR3 is made up of 13 amino acids. The V gene's germline CDR1 is LNHNV and CDR2 YYDKDF (reference sequence). Trimming at V came to 5 bases and at J to 4 bases, leaving 5 bases not matched to a gene. The CDR3 region is CATSRRTGYEQYF. CDR3 nucleotide sequence: TGTGCCACCAGCCGAAGGACAGGTTACGAGCAGTACTTC.

The chain recombines TRBV29-1 with TRBJ2-7, with D maybe TRBD1 (6 bases). CDR3 length equals 14 residues. Germline V CDR1 and CDR2: SQVTM, ANQGSEA. The V gene lost 5 bases and the J gene lost 3 bases, with 17 bases spanning the gap. In DNA form, the CDR3 reads TGCAGCGTTCACCAGGGACACCCAAACTACGAGCAGTACTTC. It specifies CSVHQGHPNYEQYF.